What follows is one T cell receptor (beta chain) and its context. The sample holds a few counts of this clonotype. What antigen it recognizes has not been identified. Per-base qualities were not stored, and no clone one base away is much larger. Receptor amplification or capture employed RACE. The sequencer listed for this sample is NextSeq 500. During library preparation, unique molecular identifiers were attached to individual cDNA molecules so that TCRs could be counted quantitatively and reproducibly. Both TCR alpha and TCR beta chains were sequenced from each blood RNA sample. As for the original processing: A median of roughly 98,000 TCRs per sample was observed, with a range of about 20,000 to 750,000. V, J and CDR3 annotation of the TCR reads was carried out using the Decombinator software suite. Every sample was subsampled to the same number of TCRs (28,000) for the PS versus PT1 abundance plots. Expanded TCRs were defined as absent before sensitization and observed at least eight times at the 2-week time point. TCRdb took the public reads, trimmed them with fastp at Q25, ran MiXCR for clone calling and kept in-frame beta chains. One record per CDR3 amino acid sequence lists the most common genes and DNA. TCRdb's processing, not the authors' own work, is the source of the V and J calls. A total of 180,000 or so distinct CDR3 sequences appear in this sample, approximately 29% of them only once. 2.5% to 3.5% of the sample lies in the top ten.

The source of the sample is a study of human T cells and chemical hapten exposure (dated by TCRdb to 2020 to 2023). Background on the whole study: For sensitization, 2% DPC in acetone was applied to a 2 cm by 2 cm area of upper inner arm skin. Patients additionally received weekly therapeutic DPC doses to the scalp throughout the roughly 25-week study period. Some 29 alopecia patients provided blood for TCR sequencing at one to four time points (pre-sensitization, 2, 6 and 24 weeks). The study tracked peripheral blood TCR repertoire changes in vivo during primary and secondary sensitization to the hapten diphenylcyclopropenone (DPC) in alopecia patients. Most of the patients in the cohort were female, and the cohort covered alopecia areata with under or over 50% scalp involvement, alopecia totalis and alopecia universalis. Patch testing on the upper back used Finn chambers containing 0.01% DPC, with scoring done after 6 days according to International Contact Dermatitis Research Group standards. Blood samples were taken from patients before sensitization (week 0) and at 2, 6 and about 24 weeks after DPC sensitization. Libraries were pooled for sequencing, and variation in per-sample TCR yields was attributed mainly to small differences in library volumes within the pool. Study-level results and caveats: No change with DPC sensitization was found in the number of TCRs above 1 in 1000 frequency, and no evidence of global repertoire structure alterations was found. A positive correlation was found between the number of PT1 expanded TCRs and patch test score, with significance reached at thresholds 8, 16 and 32 but not 4. After repeated subsampling, the strength of the expansion versus patch-test correlation and the threshold at which it became significant changed. Expanded TCRs formed significantly more large CDR3 similarity clusters than pre-sensitization or healthy control sets, consistent with antigen-driven responses. Alopecia, a presumed autoimmune disease, was present in all patients, so the immune response of the patients might differ from that of healthy individuals.

Sample time point, as interpreted from the label and publication: pre-sensitization, week 0. The sample's treatment or condition, from its label and the paper: therapeutic diphenylcyclopropenone sensitization with weekly scalp DPC. At every patch-test visit, the blood draw took place before the patch test was put on. Patients were considered eligible if aged 18 to 70, diagnosed with alopecia and deemed suitable for DPC therapy, and patients were excluded if pregnant. Total RNA was extracted from unfractionated whole blood collected in Tempus Blood RNA tubes. This sequence was found in a woman between 25 and 40 years old with alopecia areata. Some clones in this sample may be carry-over from other donors' samples. Sequenced material: whole blood, taken in connection with sensitization to the hapten diphenylcyclopropenone (DPC).

For the CDR3, the sequence is CSVESGGAGDTQYF. Read as DNA, the sequence is TGCAGCGTGGAAAGCGGGGGGGCGGGGGATACGCAGTATTTT. The chain couples TRBV29-1 to TRBJ2-3, with 10 bases matching TRBD2. Looking up the germline V gene yields CDR1 SQVTM and CDR2 ANQGSEA. Including the terminal cysteine and phenylalanine, the CDR3 comprises 14 residues. Only the CDR3 region is kept as DNA, spanning 42 bases read in frame from base 1. Trimming removed 6 bases from V and 6 bases from J; the gene matches leave 9 bases unexplained.